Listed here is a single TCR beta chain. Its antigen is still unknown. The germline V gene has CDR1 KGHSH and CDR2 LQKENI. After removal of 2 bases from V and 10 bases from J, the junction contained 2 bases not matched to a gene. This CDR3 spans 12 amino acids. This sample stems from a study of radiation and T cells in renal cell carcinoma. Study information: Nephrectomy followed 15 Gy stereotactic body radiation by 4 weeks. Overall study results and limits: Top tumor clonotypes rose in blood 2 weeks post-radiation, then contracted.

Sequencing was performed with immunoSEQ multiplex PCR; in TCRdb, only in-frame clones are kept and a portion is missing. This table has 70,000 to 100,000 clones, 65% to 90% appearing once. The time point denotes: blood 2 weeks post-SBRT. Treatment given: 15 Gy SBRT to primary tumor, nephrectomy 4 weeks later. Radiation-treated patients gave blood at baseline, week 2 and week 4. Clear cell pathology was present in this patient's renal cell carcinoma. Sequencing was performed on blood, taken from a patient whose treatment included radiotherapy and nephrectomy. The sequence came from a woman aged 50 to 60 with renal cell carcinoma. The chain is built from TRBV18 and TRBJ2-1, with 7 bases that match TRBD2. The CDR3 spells CASSPAGDEQFF. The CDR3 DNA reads TGTGCCAGCTCACCAGCGGGGGACGAGCAGTTCTTC.